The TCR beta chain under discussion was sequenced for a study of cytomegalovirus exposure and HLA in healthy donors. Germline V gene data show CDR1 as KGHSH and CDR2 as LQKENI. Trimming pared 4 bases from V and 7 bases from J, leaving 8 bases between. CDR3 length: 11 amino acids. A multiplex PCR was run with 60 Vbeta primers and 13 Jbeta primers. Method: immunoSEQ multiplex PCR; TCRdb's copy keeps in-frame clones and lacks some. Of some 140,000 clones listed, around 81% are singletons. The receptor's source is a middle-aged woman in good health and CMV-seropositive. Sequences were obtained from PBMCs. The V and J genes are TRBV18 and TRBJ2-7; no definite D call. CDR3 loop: CASSRSSEQYF. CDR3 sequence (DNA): TGTGCCAGCTCACGTTCTTCTGAGCAGTACTTC.